These 21 T cell receptor beta chains came from one sample sequenced in a study of response to subunit inactivated influenza vaccine. One entry per CDR3 protein, called by TCRdb with MiXCR from the RT-PCR reads. This table holds 500,000 to 650,000 distinct CDR3 sequences, approximately 7.6% found once. The input for sequencing was PBMCs from blood, taken about 23 months after vaccination. Receptor source: a man between 50 and 69 years old who received an inactivated influenza vaccine.

Many counts were recorded for this clonotype. This chain links TRBV29-1 with TRBJ2-2, with 11 positions matching TRBD2. In germline, CDR1 is SQVTM, CDR2 ANQGSEA. The trim removed 8 bases at V and 2 bases at J, leaving 19 bases unmatched. This CDR3 contains 19 residues. CDR3: CSLHLPGTSGGFNTGELFF. CDR3 bases: TGCAGCCTTCACCTCCCCGGGACTAGCGGCGGTTTCAACACCGGGGAGCTGTTTTTT.

This clonotype has only a few counts. The chain uses TRBV4-3 and TRBJ2-3; D call uncertain. CDR1 LGHNA and CDR2 YSLEER come from the germline V gene. The CDR3 spans 15 residues. Trimming removed 0 bases at V and 2 bases at J, with 9 bases between. The CDR3 sequence is CASSQEAGNTDTQYF. The CDR3 DNA reads TGCGCCAGCAGCCAAGAGGCTGGGAACACAGATACGCAGTATTTT.

This sequence joins TRBV5-1 and TRBJ1-1; the D gene is possibly TRBD1 (6 bases). The CDR3 loop spans 14 amino acids. Germline V gene data show CDR1 as SGHRS and CDR2 as YFSETQ. Trimming pared 7 bases from V and 5 bases from J, leaving 18 bases between. CDR3 DNA: TGCGCCAGCGCCTACCAAGGGGGGGGTACTGAAGCTTTCTTT. The encoded protein is CASAYQGGGTEAFF.

This clonotype has a count of ten or more. The chain has TRBV10-3 and TRBJ2-7, with 9 positions matching TRBD1. J lost 6 bases, V lost 0 bases, and 18 bases had no gene match. The CDR3 length is 19 residues. CDR1 and CDR2 (germline): ENHRY, SYGVKD. The chain's CDR3 is CAISESPPYWTGVDGEQYF. Written as DNA, the CDR3 is TGTGCCATCAGTGAGTCGCCCCCTTACTGGACAGGGGTCGATGGCGAGCAGTACTTC.

The sample holds a few counts of this clonotype. The chain carries TRBV9 and TRBJ2-2; D remains ambiguous. CDR3 size: 14 residues. Germline values: CDR1 SGDLS, CDR2 YYNGEE. The V end was cut by 1 base, the J end by 6 bases, with 10 bases between. The CDR3 sequence: CASSVSPASGELFF. In nucleotides, the CDR3 is TGTGCCAGCAGCGTATCTCCCGCGTCCGGGGAGCTGTTTTTT.

The chain couples TRBV7-9 to TRBJ2-4; TRBD2 might be the D (6 bases). Germline V gene lookup returns CDR1 SEHNR and CDR2 FQNEAQ (reference sequence). The CDR3 loop spans 15 amino acids. Trimming stripped 1 base from V and 7 bases from J, with 14 bases between. CDR3 bases: TGTGCCAGCAGCTTAGATCTACAGGCGGGGAACATTCAGTACTTC. It encodes CASSLDLQAGNIQYF.

V usage is TRBV10-3 and J usage is TRBJ2-7, with 8 bases that match TRBD2. J was trimmed by 1 base and V by 0 bases; bases with no gene match: 8. This CDR3 comprises 17 residues. Germline values: CDR1 ENHRY, CDR2 SYGVKD. The CDR3 DNA follows: TGTGCCATCAGTGAGTCAGTTAACGGGAGGGTATCCTACGAGCAGTACTTC. The encoded protein is CAISESVNGRVSYEQYF.

In this sample, this clonotype turned up many times. V usage is TRBV5-1 and J usage is TRBJ1-2; TRBD1 is a possible D gene (6 bases). Trimming took off 4 bases at V and 10 bases at J, with 14 bases between the two ends. Per germline, CDR1 SGHRS and CDR2 YFSETQ. The CDR3 totals 12 residues. CDR3: CASSGGLGDYTF. CDR3 nucleotides: TGCGCCAGCAGCGGGGGCCTGGGGGACTACACCTTC.

This clonotype was observed a few times. One end of the junction fails to match germline, which may point to a read error. The gene calls are TRBV18 and TRBJ2-1; TRBD1 matches at 7 bases. CDR3 length: 15 amino acids. The germline V gene has CDR1 KGHSH and CDR2 LQKENI. The CDR3 DNA reads as TGTGCCAGCTCACATAGGACAGGTTCCTTCAATGAGCAGTTCTTC. As protein: CASSHRTGSFNEQFF.

This clonotype has ten or more counts. The chain links TRBV11-2 to TRBJ2-3; 14 bases are shared with TRBD2. The CDR3 has 15 amino acids. V lost 5 bases to trimming and J lost 8 bases; unmatched junction nucleotides: 6. CDR1 SGHAT and CDR2 FQNNGV come from the germline V gene. The CDR3 reads CASSRGLAGVGTQYF. CDR3 coding DNA: TGTGCCAGCAGCCGGGGACTAGCGGGAGTCGGTACGCAGTATTTT.

The rearrangement joins TRBV12-3 or TRBV12-4 to TRBJ2-2; 8 bases map to TRBD2. This CDR3 has 13 residues. The ends lost 7 bases at V and 6 bases at J; junction bases unmatched: 4. The CDR3 region has the DNA TGTGCCAGCAACCAGCGGGAGTCCGGGGAGCTGTTTTTT. It is translated as CASNQRESGELFF.

This clonotype occurred a few times. For the CDR3, the DNA is TGTGCCAGCAGCCCGCGCCTTATCTCTGGAAACACCATATATTTT. Amino acid sequence: CASSPRLISGNTIYF. This chain links TRBV3-1 with TRBJ1-3; no clear D gene. Germline CDR1 is LGHDT and CDR2 is YNNKEL (reference sequence). CDR3 size: 15 residues. With 4 bases removed from V and 0 bases from J, the gap between germline ends came to 10 bases.

This clonotype occurred a few times. The V gene is TRBV20-1, the J gene TRBJ1-6, with D possibly being TRBD1 (5 bases). Per the germline V gene, CDR1 is DFQATT and CDR2 is SNEGSKA (reference sequence). This CDR3 is 16 amino acids long. V lost 1 base to trimming and J lost 6 bases, with 16 bases between them. CDR3 DNA sequence: TGCAGTGCTAGAGCCGGGACCTCGGGCGTTAATTCACCCCTCCACTTT. This sequence encodes CSARAGTSGVNSPLHF.

V and J are TRBV7-9 and TRBJ2-7; D gene unclear. This CDR3 has 12 residues. Germline assignment: CDR1 SEHNR and CDR2 FQNEAQ (reference sequence). V dropped 7 bases and J dropped 6 bases, with 13 bases sitting between them. The CDR3 sequence is CASTHDWGEQYF. Written as DNA, the CDR3 is TGTGCCAGCACCCACGACTGGGGCGAGCAGTACTTC.

In its sample, this clonotype was seen a few times. V and J are TRBV18 and TRBJ2-3, with D possibly matching TRBD1 (5 bases). The CDR3 is 16 residues long. From germline, CDR1 is KGHSH and CDR2 LQKENI. The V gene lost 8 bases and the J gene lost 2 bases, with 20 bases spanning the gap. The CDR3 DNA sequence: TGTGCCAGCACTCCCCCGAATTTGGGGCCCACAGATACGCAGTATTTT. This sequence encodes CASTPPNLGPTDTQYF.

This clonotype has more than one count but fewer than ten. This chain uses TRBV4-2 with TRBJ2-1; 7 positions agree with TRBD2. CDR1 is LGHNA, CDR2 YNFKEQ, per germline. This CDR3 has 16 residues. V lost 0 bases to trimming and J lost 4 bases; unmatched junction nucleotides: 6. Here the CDR3 DNA reads TGTGCCAGCAGCCAAGACGTTAGCGGGCGTTACAATGAGCAGTTCTTC. Protein sequence: CASSQDVSGRYNEQFF.

The J gene is TRBJ2-3, the V gene TRBV12-3 or TRBV12-4; possibly TRBD2 for D (5 bases). The CDR3 consists of 15 residues. The germline V and J ends were trimmed by 1 base and 2 bases, with 10 bases remaining between them. As DNA, the CDR3 is TGTGCCAGCAGTTTAGGAGGGCAACTCACAGATACGCAGTATTTT. It encodes CASSLGGQLTDTQYF.

This clonotype was detected ten times or more. This chain joins TRBV24-1 and TRBJ2-1; TRBD2 agrees at 9 bases. CDR1 is KGHDR, CDR2 SFDVKD, per germline. The CDR3 has 16 residues. Trimming cost V 3 bases and J 4 bases; bases outside gene matches: 6. CDR3: CATSDPRLAEYNEQFF. Written as DNA, the CDR3 is TGTGCCACCAGTGATCCCCGACTAGCGGAGTACAATGAGCAGTTCTTC.

This clonotype was counted many times. This chain links TRBV27 with TRBJ1-1; no definite D call. The CDR3 sequence is 12 residues long. Per germline, CDR1 MNHEY and CDR2 SMNVEV (reference sequence). V lost 6 bases and J 5 bases, leaving 10 bases between the germline ends. The CDR3 sequence is CASRTGGTEAFF. CDR3 bases: TGTGCCAGCAGGACCGGTGGTACTGAAGCTTTCTTT.

This clonotype occurred many times. The chain links TRBV7-9 to TRBJ2-1, with 9 bases aligning to TRBD1. V trimming: 2 bases; J trimming: 7 bases; junction bases outside the gene matches: 6. Germline CDR1 SEHNR, CDR2 FQNEAQ (reference sequence). The CDR3 runs 15 residues. CDR3 sequence reads: CASSLLRQGGNEQFF. The CDR3 DNA reads as TGTGCCAGCAGCTTACTCCGACAGGGGGGGAATGAGCAGTTCTTC.

This clonotype was found a few times. This sequence joins TRBV6-2 or TRBV6-3 and TRBJ2-1, with 10 positions matching TRBD2. The CDR3 sequence is 17 residues long. The junction had 7 bases not matched to a gene; V was cut back by 2 bases and J by 3 bases. CDR1 is MNHEY, CDR2 SVGEGT, per germline. The CDR3 loop reads CASSYGPGLAVYNEQFF. The CDR3 DNA follows: TGTGCCAGCAGTTACGGGCCCGGACTAGCGGTCTACAATGAGCAGTTCTTC.